Described below is a single T cell receptor beta chain sequence and its context. Its target is not known. The sample originates from a study of cytomegalovirus exposure and HLA in healthy donors. The PCR used 60 Vbeta and 13 Jbeta primers. Repertoires were generated with immunoSEQ multiplex PCR, while TCRdb's copy carries only in-frame clones and drops some. The sample yields some 160,000 clones, roughly two thirds seen once. Trimming cost V 5 bases and J 4 bases; bases outside gene matches: 2. The CDR3 is 15 residues long. Per germline, CDR1 SEHNR and CDR2 FQNEAQ (reference sequence). Study-wide results and caveats: A list of 150 to 200 TCR beta chains associated with cytomegalovirus was given.

Sequences were obtained from PBMCs. The clonotype originates from a woman between 18 and 29 years old in good health and CMV-seropositive. The V call is TRBV7-9, the J call TRBJ2-1, with 13 bases aligning to TRBD2. CDR3 protein: CASSPTSGGYNEQFF. Written as DNA, the CDR3 is TGTGCCAGCAGCCCGACTAGCGGGGGGTACAATGAGCAGTTCTTC. The variable domain in full, with the rest retrieved from reference TRBV7-9 and TRBJ2-1, is DTGVSQNPRHKITKRGQNVTFRCDPISEHNRLYWYRQTLGQGPEFLTYFQNEAQLEKSRLLSDRFSAERPKGSFSTLEIQRTEQGDSAMYLCASSPTSGGYNEQFFGPGTRLTVL.